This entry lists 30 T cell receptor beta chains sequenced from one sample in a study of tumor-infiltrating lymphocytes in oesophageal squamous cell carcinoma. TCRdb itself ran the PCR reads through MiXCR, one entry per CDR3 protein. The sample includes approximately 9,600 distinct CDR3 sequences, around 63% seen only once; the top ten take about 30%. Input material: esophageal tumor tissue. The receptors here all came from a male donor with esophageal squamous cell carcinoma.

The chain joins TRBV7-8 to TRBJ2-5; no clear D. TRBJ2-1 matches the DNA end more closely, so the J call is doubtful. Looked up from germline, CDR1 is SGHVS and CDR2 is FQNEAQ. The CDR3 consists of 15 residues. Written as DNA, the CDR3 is TGTGCCAGCAGCTTAGTGTTGACCCGATACGAGGAGCAGTTCTTC. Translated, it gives CASSLVLTRYEEQFF.

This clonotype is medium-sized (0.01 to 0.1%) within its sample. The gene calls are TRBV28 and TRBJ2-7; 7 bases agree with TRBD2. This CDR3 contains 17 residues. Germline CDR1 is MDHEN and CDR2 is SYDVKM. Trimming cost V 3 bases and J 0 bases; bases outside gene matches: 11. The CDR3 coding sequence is TGTGCCAGCAGTTTTGGACCCCAGGGACTATCCTCCTACGAGCAGTACTTC. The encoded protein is CASSFGPQGLSSYEQYF.

Here the CDR3 reads CASSPSLNTIYF. The CDR3 DNA sequence: TGTGCCAGCAGCCCCAGTCTTAACACCATATATTTT. V is TRBV5-3 and J is TRBJ1-3; no clear D. TRBV5-3 is reported as an ORF; its role is uncertain. The germline V and J ends were trimmed by 8 bases and 7 bases, with 13 bases remaining between them. This CDR3 has 12 residues.

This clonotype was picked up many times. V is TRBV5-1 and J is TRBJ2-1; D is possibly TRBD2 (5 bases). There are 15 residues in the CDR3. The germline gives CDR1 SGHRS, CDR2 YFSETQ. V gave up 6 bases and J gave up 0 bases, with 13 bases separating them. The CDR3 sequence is CASMGVLSSYNEQFF. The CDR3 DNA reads TGCGCCAGCATGGGAGTGCTGAGCTCCTACAATGAGCAGTTCTTC.

The CDR3 sequence is CASSLSGGPNEQYF. In DNA, the CDR3 is TGTGCCAGCAGCTTATCGGGAGGGCCTAACGAGCAGTACTTC. V usage is TRBV7-3 and J usage is TRBJ2-3; 8 bases align to TRBD2. The last part of the DNA fits TRBJ2-7 better; the J call may be wrong. The CDR3 sequence is 14 residues long. Per germline, CDR1 SGHTA and CDR2 FQGTGA.

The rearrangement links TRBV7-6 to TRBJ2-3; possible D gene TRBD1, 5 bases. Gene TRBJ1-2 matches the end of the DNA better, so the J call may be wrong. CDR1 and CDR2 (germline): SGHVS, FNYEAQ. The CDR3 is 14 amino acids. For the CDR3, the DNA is TGTGCCAGCAGCTTAGCACGGGGCAAGTATGGCTACACCTTC. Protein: CASSLARGKYGYTF.

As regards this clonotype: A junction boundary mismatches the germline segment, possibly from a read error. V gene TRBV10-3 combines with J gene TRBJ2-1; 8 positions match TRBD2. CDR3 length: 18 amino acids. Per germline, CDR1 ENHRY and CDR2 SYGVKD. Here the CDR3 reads CATSWRMSSGTSYNEQFF. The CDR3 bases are TGTGCCACCAGTTGGCGTATGAGTAGCGGGACGTCCTACAATGAGCAGTTCTTC.

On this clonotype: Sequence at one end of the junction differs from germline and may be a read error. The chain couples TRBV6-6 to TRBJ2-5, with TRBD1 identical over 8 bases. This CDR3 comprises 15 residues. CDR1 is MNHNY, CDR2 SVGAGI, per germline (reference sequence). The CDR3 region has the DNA TGTGCCATCAGTTACTTGGGGACAGGAACTAATGAGCAGTACTTC. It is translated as CAISYLGTGTNEQYF.

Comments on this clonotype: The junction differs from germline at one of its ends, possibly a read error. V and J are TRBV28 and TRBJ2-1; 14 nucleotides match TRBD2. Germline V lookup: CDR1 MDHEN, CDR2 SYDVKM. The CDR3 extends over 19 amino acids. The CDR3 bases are TGTGCCAGCAGTTTTGAGATACCGGGACTAGCGGGAGAGACCTACGAGCAGTACTTT. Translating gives CASSFEIPGLAGETYEQYF. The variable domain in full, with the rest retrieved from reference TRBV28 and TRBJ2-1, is DVKVTQSSRYLVKRTGEKVFLECVQDMDHENMFWYRQDPGLGLRLIYFSYDVKMKEKGDIPEGYSVSREKKERFSLILESASTNQTSMYLCASSFEIPGLAGETYEQYFGPGTRLTVL.

DNA for the CDR3: TGTGCCAGCAGCTTAAGGGGGGGCCCCACAGATACGCAGTATTTT. Translating it yields CASSLRGGPTDTQYF. J is TRBJ2-3 and V is TRBV7-3; TRBD2 might be the D (7 bases). The germline V gene has CDR1 SGHTA and CDR2 FQGTGA. CDR3 size: 15 residues. The V gene lost 1 base and the J gene lost 2 bases, with 10 bases spanning the gap. Full variable domain (outside the CDR3, taken from reference TRBV7-3 and TRBJ2-3): GAGVSQTPSNKVTEKGKYVELRCDPISGHTALYWYRQSLGQGPEFLIYFQGTGAADDSGLPNDRFFAVRPEGSVSTLKIQRTERGDSAVYLCASSLRGGPTDTQYFGPGTRLTVL.

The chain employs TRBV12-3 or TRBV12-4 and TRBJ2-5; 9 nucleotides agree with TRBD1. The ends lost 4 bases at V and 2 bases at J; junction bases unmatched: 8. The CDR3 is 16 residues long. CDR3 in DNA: TGTGCCAGCAGTTGGGACAGGGCCGGAATTCAAGAGACCCAGTACTTC. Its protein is CASSWDRAGIQETQYF.

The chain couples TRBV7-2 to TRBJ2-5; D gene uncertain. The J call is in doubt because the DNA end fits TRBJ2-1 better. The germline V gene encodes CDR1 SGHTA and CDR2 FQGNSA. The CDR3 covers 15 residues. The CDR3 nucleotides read TGTGCCAGCAGCCCAGACTCGACCAACTACAATGAGCAGTTCTTC. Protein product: CASSPDSTNYNEQFF.

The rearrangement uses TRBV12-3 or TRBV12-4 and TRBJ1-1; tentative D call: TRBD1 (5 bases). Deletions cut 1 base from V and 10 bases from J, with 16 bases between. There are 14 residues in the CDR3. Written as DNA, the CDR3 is TGTGCCAGCAGTTTAGATGAGTGGACCGGGGGAGCTTTCTTT. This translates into CASSLDEWTGGAFF.

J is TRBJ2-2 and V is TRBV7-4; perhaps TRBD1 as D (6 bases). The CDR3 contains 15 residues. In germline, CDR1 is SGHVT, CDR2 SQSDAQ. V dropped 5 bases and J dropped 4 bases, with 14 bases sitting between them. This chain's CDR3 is CASSPNREGTGELFF. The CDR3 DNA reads TGTGCCAGCAGCCCTAACAGGGAAGGCACCGGGGAGCTGTTTTTT.

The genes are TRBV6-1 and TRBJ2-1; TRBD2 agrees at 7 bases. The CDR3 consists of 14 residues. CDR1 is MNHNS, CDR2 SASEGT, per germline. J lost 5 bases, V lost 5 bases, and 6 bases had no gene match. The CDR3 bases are TGTGCCAGCAGTCGGGACTACACTAACAATGAGCAGTTCTTC. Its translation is CASSRDYTNNEQFF.

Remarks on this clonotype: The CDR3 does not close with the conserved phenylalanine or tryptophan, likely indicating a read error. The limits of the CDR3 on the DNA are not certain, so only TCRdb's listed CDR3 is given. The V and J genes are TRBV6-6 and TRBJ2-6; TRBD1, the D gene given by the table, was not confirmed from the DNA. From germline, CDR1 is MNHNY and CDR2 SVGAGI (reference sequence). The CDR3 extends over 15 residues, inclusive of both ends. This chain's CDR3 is CASSYSNRPEAFFGA.

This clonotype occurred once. The CDR3 DNA follows: TGTGCCAGCAGCTTAGCGGGGGGGCTGTACGAGCAGTACTTC. Translated: CASSLAGGLYEQYF. The chain combines TRBV7-8 with TRBJ2-4; perhaps TRBD2 as D (7 bases). The closer fit of TRBJ2-7 to the DNA end suggests the J call may be wrong. The germline CDR1 and CDR2 sequences are SGHVS and FQNEAQ. The CDR3 is 14 amino acids.

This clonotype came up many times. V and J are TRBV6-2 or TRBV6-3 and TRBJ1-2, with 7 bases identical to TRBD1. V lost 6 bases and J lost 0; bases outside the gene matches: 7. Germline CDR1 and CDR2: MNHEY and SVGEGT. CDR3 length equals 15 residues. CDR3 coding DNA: TGTGCCAGCAGCCCATCGACAGGGTCTAACTATGGCTACACCTTC. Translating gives CASSPSTGSNYGYTF.

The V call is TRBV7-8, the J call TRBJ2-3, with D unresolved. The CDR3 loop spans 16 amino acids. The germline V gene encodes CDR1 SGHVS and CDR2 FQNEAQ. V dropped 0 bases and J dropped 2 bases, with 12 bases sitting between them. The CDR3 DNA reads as TGTGCCAGCAGCTTAGCTAAGCAGTCCCCCACAGATACGCAGTATTTT. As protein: CASSLAKQSPTDTQYF.

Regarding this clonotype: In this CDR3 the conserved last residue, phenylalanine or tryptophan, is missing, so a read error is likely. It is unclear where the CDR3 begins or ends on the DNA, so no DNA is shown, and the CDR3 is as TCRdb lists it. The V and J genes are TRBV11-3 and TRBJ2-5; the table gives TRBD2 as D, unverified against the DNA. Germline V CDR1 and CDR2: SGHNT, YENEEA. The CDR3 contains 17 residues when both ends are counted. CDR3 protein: CASSRLGSSYNEQFFGA.

The CDR3 reads CASSFDRLSYEQFF. In DNA form, the CDR3 reads TGTGCCAGCAGCTTCGACAGGCTATCCTACGAGCAGTTCTTC. V gene TRBV7-2 combines with J gene TRBJ2-1, with a weak D call TRBD1 (6 bases). V gave up 3 bases and J gave up 10 bases, with 16 bases separating them. The germline CDR1 and CDR2 sequences are SGHTA and FQGNSA. This CDR3 spans 14 amino acids. Drawing the rest from reference TRBV7-2 and TRBJ2-1, the complete variable domain is GAGVSQSPSNKVTEKGKDVELRCDPISGHTALYWYRQSLGQGLEFLIYFQGNSAPDKSGLPSDRFSAERTGGSVSTLTIQRTQQEDSAVYLCASSFDRLSYEQFFGPGTRLTVL.

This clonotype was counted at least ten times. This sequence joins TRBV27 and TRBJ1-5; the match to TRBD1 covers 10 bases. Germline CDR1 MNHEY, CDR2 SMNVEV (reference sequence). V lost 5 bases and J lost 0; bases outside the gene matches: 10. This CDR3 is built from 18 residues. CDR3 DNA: TGTGCCAGCAGTACCGGGACAGGGGCGCCTTATAGCAATCAGCCCCAGCATTTT. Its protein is CASSTGTGAPYSNQPQHF.

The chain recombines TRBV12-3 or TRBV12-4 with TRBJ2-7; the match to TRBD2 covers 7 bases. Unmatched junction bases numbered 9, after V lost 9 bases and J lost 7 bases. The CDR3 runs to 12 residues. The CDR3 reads CASAGVYNEQYF. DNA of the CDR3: TGTGCCAGTGCGGGGGTATACAATGAGCAGTACTTC.

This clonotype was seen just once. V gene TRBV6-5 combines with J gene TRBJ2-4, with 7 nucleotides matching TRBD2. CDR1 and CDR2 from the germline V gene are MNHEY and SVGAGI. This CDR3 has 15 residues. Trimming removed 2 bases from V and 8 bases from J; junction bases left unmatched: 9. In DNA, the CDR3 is TGTGCCAGCAGTTACGGGGGGGACCTGGGGGACATTCAGTACTTC. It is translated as CASSYGGDLGDIQYF.

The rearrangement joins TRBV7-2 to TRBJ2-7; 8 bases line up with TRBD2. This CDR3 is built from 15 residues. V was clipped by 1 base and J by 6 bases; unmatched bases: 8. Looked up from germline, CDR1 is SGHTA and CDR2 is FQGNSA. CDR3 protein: CASSLVTGGRGEQYF. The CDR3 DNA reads TGTGCCAGCAGCTTAGTGACGGGAGGGAGGGGCGAGCAGTACTTC.

The CDR3 DNA reads as TGTGCCAGCAGCTTCCGGGGTGGGACAGACTATGGCTACACCTTC. This encodes CASSFRGGTDYGYTF. The chain carries TRBV7-4 and TRBJ1-2; TRBD1 agrees at 7 bases. Trimming removed 3 bases from V and 3 bases from J; junction bases left unmatched: 7. The CDR3 spans 15 residues. From germline, CDR1 is SGHVT and CDR2 SQSDAQ. The full variable domain, with the rest looked up from reference TRBV7-4 and TRBJ1-2, is GAGVSQSPRYKVAKRGRDVALRCDSISGHVTLYWYRQTLGQGSEVLTYSQSDAQRDKSGRPSGRFSAERPERSVSTLKIQRTEQGDSAVYLCASSFRGGTDYGYTFGSGTRLTVV.

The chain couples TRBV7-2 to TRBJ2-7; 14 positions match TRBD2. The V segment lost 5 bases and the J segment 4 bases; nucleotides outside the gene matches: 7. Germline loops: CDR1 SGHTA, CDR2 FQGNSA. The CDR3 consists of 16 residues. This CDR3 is CASSLRLAGGGYEQYF. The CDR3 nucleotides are TGTGCCAGCAGCCTCCGACTAGCGGGAGGGGGGTACGAGCAGTACTTC.

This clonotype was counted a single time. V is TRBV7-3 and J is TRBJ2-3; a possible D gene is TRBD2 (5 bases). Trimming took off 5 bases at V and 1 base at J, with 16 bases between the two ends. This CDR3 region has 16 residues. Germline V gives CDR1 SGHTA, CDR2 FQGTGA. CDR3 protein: CASSPGLSGGTDTQYF. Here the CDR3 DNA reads TGTGCCAGCAGCCCAGGACTGTCAGGTGGCACAGATACGCAGTATTTT.

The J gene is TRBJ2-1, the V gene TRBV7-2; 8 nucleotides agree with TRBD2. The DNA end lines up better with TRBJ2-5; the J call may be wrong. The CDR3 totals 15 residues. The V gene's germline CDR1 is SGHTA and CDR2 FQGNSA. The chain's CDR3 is CASSFISGTQETQYF. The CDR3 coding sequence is TGTGCCAGCAGCTTTATTAGCGGGACTCAAGAGACCCAGTACTTC.

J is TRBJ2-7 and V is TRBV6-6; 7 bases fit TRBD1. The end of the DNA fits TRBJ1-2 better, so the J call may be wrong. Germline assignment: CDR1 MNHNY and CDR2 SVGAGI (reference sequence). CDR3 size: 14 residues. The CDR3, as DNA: TGTGCCAGCAGTGTACAGGGGTCTAACTATGGCTACACCTTC. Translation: CASSVQGSNYGYTF.